Sequencing of this T cell receptor beta chain was carried out in a study of OX40 agonist ivuxolimab in advanced cancers. Some clones are missing from TCRdb's copy, which holds only in-frame ones; the method was immunoSEQ multiplex PCR. This table holds some 50,000 clones, around 88% found once. The CDR3 totals 15 residues. With 3 bases clipped from V and 9 bases from J, the junction kept 5 bases outside the gene matches. Germline assignment: CDR1 MRHNA and CDR2 SNTAGT. This TCR came from an adult with an advanced solid tumor such as melanoma, head and neck, liver or kidney cancer. The V gene is TRBV6-4, the J gene TRBJ2-1; TRBD2 matches at 13 bases. The sample consisted of CD4+ or CD8+ T cells sorted from blood, taken in a trial of the OX40 agonist ivuxolimab. The chain's CDR3 is CASSERTSGSVEQFF. In DNA, the CDR3 is TGTGCCAGCAGTGAGAGGACTAGCGGGAGCGTTGAGCAGTTCTTC.